The clone carrying this TCR beta chain was seen repeatedly, ten times or more. Its specificity is unknown. The authors incorporated unique molecular identifiers into the TCR beta cDNA libraries. When about 0.95 to 10 million T cells were used, they gave approximately 530,000 cDNA molecules. One entry per CDR3 protein, called by TCRdb with MiXCR from the PCR reads. The sample includes around 160,000 distinct CDR3 sequences, roughly 34% of them seen just once. This entry comes from a study of post-analysis software for immune sequencing data. Looking at the study overall: Multiple sclerosis in the patients followed relapsing-remitting, secondary progressive and progressive-relapsing courses. Study-level results: Those with multiple sclerosis, the patient group, showed significantly lower normalized Chao1 diversity than controls. About five TRBV segments, including TRBV5-6, TRBV5-1 and TRBV20-1, were more frequent in patients than controls.

The CDR3 loop spans 16 amino acids. CDR1 and CDR2 (germline): DFQATT, SNEGSKA (reference sequence). The V and J ends lost 0 bases and 0 bases respectively, with 12 bases between them. This TCR came from a girl aged 10-17 years with multiple sclerosis. The sample consisted of blood, taken after autologous hematopoietic stem cell transplantation. The chain combines TRBV20-1 with TRBJ2-4, with TRBD2 as a possible D gene (6 bases). The CDR3, as DNA: TGCAGTGCTAGAGATCTGCGGGGACTAGCCAAAAACATTCAGTACTTC. Its protein is CSARDLRGLAKNIQYF.